Below, 27 T cell receptor beta chains from the same sample are listed, as sequenced in a study of blood T cell repertoires in COVID-19. The data were produced by immunoSEQ multiplex PCR, yet TCRdb's version contains in-frame clones alone and is incomplete. The repertoire includes 240,000 or so clones, approximately 85% of them detected once, and around 0.8% sits in the top ten. Sequencing used peripheral blood. The receptors were sampled from a woman in her 30s with acute or convalescent COVID-19.

In this sample, this clone turned up many times. The rearrangement joins TRBV19 to TRBJ1-1; the match to TRBD1 covers 7 bases. V lost 3 bases to trimming and J lost 4 bases; unmatched junction nucleotides: 5. The CDR3 is made up of 14 amino acids. Germline V gives CDR1 LNHDA, CDR2 SQIVND (reference sequence). The CDR3 reads CASSITPGGTEAFF. The CDR3 DNA sequence: TGTGCCAGTAGTATTACCCCAGGGGGCACTGAAGCTTTCTTT.

The V gene is TRBV19, the J gene TRBJ1-4, with D possibly being TRBD1 (6 bases). Trimming took off 3 bases at V and 7 bases at J, with 12 bases between the two ends. The CDR3 sequence is 14 residues long. Germline lookup yields CDR1 LNHDA and CDR2 SQIVND (reference sequence). The CDR3 DNA reads TGTGCCAGTAGTATGACAGGTAGCGTTGAAAAACTGTTTTTT. Its protein product is CASSMTGSVEKLFF.

The chain has TRBV30 and TRBJ2-2, with D maybe TRBD2 (5 bases). CDR3 size: 14 residues. V dropped 7 bases and J dropped 7 bases, with 19 bases sitting between them. Per germline, CDR1 GTSNPN and CDR2 SVGIG (reference sequence). CDR3 nucleotide sequence: TGTGCCTCGCCCCAGGATAGGGCGGGCGGGGAGCTGTTTTTT. Protein product: CASPQDRAGGELFF. Supplemented by reference TRBV30 and TRBJ2-2, the full variable domain reads SQTIHQWPATLVQPVGSPLSLECTVEGTSNPNLYWYRQAAGRGLQLLFYSVGIGQISSEVPQNLSASRPQDRQFILSSKKLLLSDSGFYLCASPQDRAGGELFFGEGSRLTVL.

The chain carries TRBV14 and TRBJ2-5, with a possible D match to TRBD1 (5 bases). Germline V gene sequence: CDR1 SGHDN, CDR2 FVKESK. The CDR3 consists of 14 residues. Trimming removed 4 bases at V and 5 bases at J, with 14 bases between. CDR3: CASSPSWAGETQYF. CDR3 in DNA: TGTGCCAGCAGCCCAAGCTGGGCAGGGGAGACCCAGTACTTC.

The J gene is TRBJ1-5, the V gene TRBV13, with 7 bases matching TRBD1. Trimming cost V 5 bases and J 7 bases; bases outside gene matches: 5. The CDR3 loop spans 13 amino acids. CDR1 and CDR2 (germline): PRHDT, FYEKMQ (reference sequence). CDR3 region: CASSGDRDQPQHF. CDR3 bases: TGTGCCAGCAGCGGCGACAGGGACCAGCCCCAGCATTTT. Full variable domain (outside the CDR3, taken from reference TRBV13 and TRBJ1-5): AAGVIQSPRHLIKEKRETATLKCYPIPRHDTVYWYQQGPGQDPQFLISFYEKMQSDKGSIPDRFSAQQFSDYHSELNMSSLELGDSALYFCASSGDRDQPQHFGDGTRLSIL.

The genes are TRBV10-3 and TRBJ2-5, with D hard to call. V lost 2 bases and J 2 bases, leaving 6 bases between the germline ends. Germline-derived CDR1 and CDR2 are ENHRY and SYGVKD. The CDR3 sequence is 13 residues long. Written as DNA, the CDR3 is TGTGCCATCAGTGAGGAGTTTCAAGAGACCCAGTACTTC. It encodes CAISEEFQETQYF.

The V and J genes are TRBV5-1 and TRBJ2-1; 11 positions agree with TRBD2. Looked up from germline, CDR1 is SGHRS and CDR2 is YFSETQ. The J segment lost 5 bases and the V segment lost 7 bases, leaving 8 bases of the junction unmatched. The CDR3 runs to 15 residues. CDR3 residues: CASGQLLAGDNEQFF. CDR3 bases: TGCGCCAGCGGACAGTTACTAGCGGGAGACAATGAGCAGTTCTTC.

The chain has TRBV30 and TRBJ1-4; D not resolved. The germline V and J ends were trimmed by 2 bases and 7 bases, with 8 bases remaining between them. Germline CDR1 reads GTSNPN; CDR2 reads SVGIG (reference sequence). The CDR3 spans 12 residues. CDR3: CAWSPRGEKLFF. As DNA, the CDR3 is TGTGCCTGGAGTCCCCGGGGTGAAAAACTGTTTTTT. Filled out from reference TRBV30 and TRBJ1-4, the complete variable domain reads SQTIHQWPATLVQPVGSPLSLECTVEGTSNPNLYWYRQAAGRGLQLLFYSVGIGQISSEVPQNLSASRPQDRQFILSSKKLLLSDSGFYLCAWSPRGEKLFFGSGTQLSVL.

This chain links TRBV19 with TRBJ2-7; the match to TRBD1 covers 9 bases. Germline CDR1 and CDR2: LNHDA and SQIVND (reference sequence). The V and J ends lost 5 bases and 2 bases, in that order; junction bases with no gene match: 4. The CDR3 loop spans 14 amino acids. The CDR3 sequence: CASSPQGAAYEQYF. In nucleotides, the CDR3 is TGTGCCAGTAGTCCACAGGGGGCGGCCTACGAGCAGTACTTC.

The chain has TRBV6-5 and TRBJ2-1; a weak D match, TRBD2 (6 bases). The V end was cut by 6 bases, the J end by 6 bases, with 15 bases between. CDR3 length: 14 residues. Per germline, CDR1 MNHEY and CDR2 SVGAGI. The CDR3 here is CASSRPRERNEQFF. As DNA, the CDR3 is TGTGCCAGCAGCCGCCCGCGGGAACGCAATGAGCAGTTCTTC.

The J gene is TRBJ2-1, the V gene TRBV4-3; 7 nucleotides align to TRBD2. The CDR3 is 17 amino acids. The V gene end was trimmed by 0 bases and the J gene end by 2 bases; junction bases not matched to a gene: 7. Germline values: CDR1 LGHNA, CDR2 YSLEER. The DNA for the CDR3 is TGCGCCAGCAGCCAAGAGGCAGCGGGAACTCCCTACAATGAGCAGTTCTTC. This codes for CASSQEAAGTPYNEQFF.

This chain connects TRBV18 to TRBJ2-1; 13 bases agree with TRBD2. CDR1 is KGHSH and CDR2 is LQKENI in the germline V gene. The trim removed 8 bases at V and 8 bases at J, leaving 15 bases unmatched. The CDR3 loop spans 17 amino acids. The CDR3 spells CASQALAGGPVPHEQFF. In DNA, the CDR3 is TGTGCCAGCCAAGCACTAGCGGGAGGGCCGGTCCCACATGAGCAGTTCTTC.

This clone was found once. This chain uses TRBV19 with TRBJ1-4; 7 nucleotides align to TRBD1. The CDR3 contains 14 residues. Germline lookup yields CDR1 LNHDA and CDR2 SQIVND (reference sequence). J gave up 5 bases and V 7 bases, and 7 bases lay outside the gene matches. This chain's CDR3 is CASKIGTANEKLFF. Here the CDR3 DNA reads TGTGCCAGTAAAATCGGGACAGCAAATGAAAAACTGTTTTTT. Combining the CDR3 with reference TRBV19 and TRBJ1-4 gives the whole variable domain DGGITQSPKYLFRKEGQNVTLSCEQNLNHDAMYWYRQDPGQGLRLIYYSQIVNDFQKGDIAEGYSVSREKKESFPLTVTSAQKNPTAFYLCASKIGTANEKLFFGSGTQLSVL.

The J gene is TRBJ2-7, the V gene TRBV3-1 (or the pseudogene TRBV3-2); TRBD2 matches at 7 bases. The CDR3 loop spans 17 amino acids. Looked up from germline, CDR1 is LGHDT and CDR2 is YNNKEL (reference sequence). The V gene end was trimmed by 3 bases and the J gene end by 6 bases; junction bases not matched to a gene: 17. CDR3 in DNA: TGTGCCAGCAGCCACTCGATTATTGGGAGGGCCGTTTCCGAGCAGTACTTC. It translates to CASSHSIIGRAVSEQYF.

The chain employs TRBV6-6 and TRBJ1-3; D ambiguous. CDR3 size: 10 residues. Per the germline V gene, CDR1 is MNHNY and CDR2 is SVGAGI (reference sequence). V lost 7 bases and J lost 9, with 7 bases in between. CDR3 sequence (DNA): TGTGCCAGCAAAGGAGGCACCATATATTTT. Translation: CASKGGTIYF.

Worth noting for this clone: This sample includes further DNA sequences coding for the same CDR3. The V call is TRBV20-1, the J call TRBJ2-7, with a possible D match to TRBD2 (5 bases). Germline V gene sequence: CDR1 DFQATT, CDR2 SNEGSKA (reference sequence). V lost 1 base, J lost 4 bases, and 5 bases lay in between. The CDR3 runs to 11 residues. CDR3 in DNA: TGCAGTGCTAGAGGCGGGTACGAGCAGTACTTC. Translated: CSARGGYEQYF.

This clone was recorded only once. The chain has TRBV13 and TRBJ2-3; 11 bases match TRBD2. Trimming removed 4 bases from V and 6 bases from J; junction bases left unmatched: 0. Per the germline V gene, CDR1 is PRHDT and CDR2 is FYEKMQ (reference sequence). The CDR3 loop spans 13 amino acids. CDR3: CASSSSGRDTQYF. In DNA, the CDR3 is TGTGCCAGCAGCTCTAGCGGGAGGGATACGCAGTATTTT. The complete variable domain, with remaining parts taken from reference TRBV13 and TRBJ2-3, reads AAGVIQSPRHLIKEKRETATLKCYPIPRHDTVYWYQQGPGQDPQFLISFYEKMQSDKGSIPDRFSAQQFSDYHSELNMSSLELGDSALYFCASSSSGRDTQYFGPGTRLTVL.

The chain combines TRBV9 with TRBJ1-6; D may be TRBD1 (5 bases). The CDR3 covers 16 residues. V shed 5 bases and J shed 0 bases, with 12 bases lying between them. The V gene's germline CDR1 is SGDLS and CDR2 YYNGEE. The chain's CDR3 is CASRWGESSYNSPLHF. The CDR3 DNA follows: TGTGCCAGCAGGTGGGGGGAGAGCTCCTATAATTCACCCCTCCACTTT.

The rearrangement links TRBV19 to TRBJ2-1; 8 bases line up with TRBD1. V dropped 6 bases and J dropped 9; count of bases not matched to a gene: 16. CDR3 length: 16 residues. CDR1 is LNHDA and CDR2 is SQIVND in the germline V gene (reference sequence). CDR3 loop: CASSPRTGTLLSEQFF. The CDR3 DNA sequence: TGTGCCAGTAGCCCTAGGACAGGGACCTTACTCAGTGAGCAGTTCTTC.

The chain employs TRBV3-1 (or the pseudogene TRBV3-2) and TRBJ2-3; 10 bases are a match to TRBD2. Germline V gives CDR1 LGHDT, CDR2 YNNKEL (reference sequence). The trim removed 1 base at V and 1 base at J, leaving 11 bases unmatched. The CDR3 is made up of 19 amino acids. CDR3 loop: CASSQASGSPGGRTDTQYF. DNA for the CDR3: TGTGCCAGCAGCCAAGCTAGCGGGAGTCCCGGGGGACGCACAGATACGCAGTATTTT.

The sample holds one count of this clone. CDR3 nucleotides: TGCGCCAGCAGCTTGGCGGGACAGGGGTCTGGGGCCAACGTCCTGACTTTC. Protein: CASSLAGQGSGANVLTF. The genes are TRBV5-1 and TRBJ2-6, with TRBD1 identical over 10 bases. This CDR3 has 17 residues. The V segment lost 0 bases and the J segment 1 base; nucleotides outside the gene matches: 1. Germline V lookup: CDR1 SGHRS, CDR2 YFSETQ.

This chain joins TRBV5-5 and TRBJ1-1; D is uncertain. From germline, CDR1 is SGHKS and CDR2 YYEKEE (reference sequence). CDR3 size: 14 residues. V lost 4 bases and J lost 6, with 16 bases in between. CDR3 protein: CASSDVRGLSEAFF. CDR3 bases: TGTGCCAGCAGCGATGTTCGGGGTCTCTCTGAAGCTTTCTTT. Supplemented by reference TRBV5-5 and TRBJ1-1, the full variable domain reads DAGVTQSPTHLIKTRGQQVTLRCSPISGHKSVSWYQQVLGQGPQFIFQYYEKEERGRGNFPDRFSARQFPNYSSELNVNALLLGDSALYLCASSDVRGLSEAFFGQGTRLTVV.

The V call is TRBV4-1, the J call TRBJ2-7, with 13 bases fitting TRBD2. V was pared by 5 bases and J by 5 bases, with 15 bases of the junction left unmatched. The CDR3 consists of 18 residues. Per germline, CDR1 MGHRA and CDR2 YSYEKL. The CDR3: CASSTNTGTSGKGNEQYF. The DNA for the CDR3 is TGCGCCAGCAGCACGAATACCGGGACTAGCGGGAAAGGGAACGAGCAGTACTTC.

The chain combines TRBV29-1 with TRBJ2-1, with TRBD2 matching over 9 bases. This CDR3 spans 13 amino acids. With V trimmed by 6 bases and J by 9 bases, 9 bases remained unmatched. Germline V CDR1 and CDR2: SQVTM, ANQGSEA. CDR3 DNA: TGCAGCGTCGGGACTAGCTTGCGCAGTGAGCAGTTCTTC. Translating it yields CSVGTSLRSEQFF.

The CDR3 nucleotides are TGTGCCAGCACCCAGGGTAGTAGGCATTACAATGAGCAGTTCTTC. Translating it yields CASTQGSRHYNEQFF. V is TRBV6-6 and J is TRBJ2-1; tentative D call: TRBD1 (5 bases). The germline CDR1 and CDR2 sequences are MNHNY and SVGAGI (reference sequence). This CDR3 region has 15 residues. Deletions cut 7 bases from V and 4 bases from J, with 17 bases between.

The sample holds one count of this clone. The chain links TRBV27 to TRBJ2-6; possibly TRBD1 for D (5 bases). Germline CDR1 MNHEY, CDR2 SMNVEV (reference sequence). CDR3 length equals 15 residues. Deletions cut 4 bases from V and 0 bases from J, with 7 bases between. CDR3 nucleotide sequence: TGTGCCAGCAGTTCAAGGGGCTCTGGGGCCAACGTCCTGACTTTC. It yields the protein CASSSRGSGANVLTF.

The chain carries TRBV7-6 and TRBJ2-5; D remains ambiguous. Germline V gene data show CDR1 as SGHVS and CDR2 as FNYEAQ. The CDR3 has 15 amino acids. Trimming shortened V by 5 bases and J by 4 bases, and 17 bases separated the two germline ends. CDR3 residues: CASSPLLYSLETQYF. CDR3 nucleotide sequence: TGTGCCAGCAGCCCGTTATTATATTCACTAGAGACCCAGTACTTC.